The rows below give T cell receptor beta chains drawn from one sample of a study of cytomegalovirus exposure and HLA in healthy donors. TCRdb's table, derived via immunoSEQ multiplex PCR, lists solely in-frame clones and lacks some. The sample lists 100,000 to 150,000 clones, around 80% occurring once. Sequencing was done on a sample of PBMCs. These receptors originate from a female donor in good health and CMV-seropositive. CDR3s include the opening cysteine and the closing phenylalanine or tryptophan. Fields, in order: V gene, clone size, J gene, D gene, CDR3 protein, CDR3 DNA. A D gene is named only where the DNA matches it firmly. Clone size is stated in some rows and not others, as once, few, many or a class when expanded.

TRBV4-3	NA	TRBJ2-2	NA	CASSQDSSARAGELFF	TGCGCCAGCAGCCAAGATTCCTCCGCGAGGGCCGGGGAGCTGTTTTTT
TRBV6-5	few	TRBJ2-7	NA	CASSYSPIYYEQYF	TGTGCCAGCAGTTATAGTCCGATCTACTACGAGCAGTACTTC
TRBV7-8	NA	TRBJ1-2	NA	CASSWTLKGYGYTF	TGTGCCAGCAGCTGGACTCTAAAGGGCTATGGCTACACCTTC
TRBV19	few	TRBJ1-1	NA	CASSIEKREAFF	TGTGCCAGTAGTATAGAGAAACGGGAAGCTTTCTTT
TRBV12-5	NA	TRBJ1-4	NA	CASGLGAGVIGEKLFF	TGTGCTAGTGGTTTAGGTGCGGGGGTTATTGGGGAAAAACTGTTTTTT
TRBV5-1	NA	TRBJ2-1	NA	CASSAIAVDNEQFF	TGCGCCAGCAGCGCGATAGCGGTTGACAATGAGCAGTTCTTC
TRBV28	NA	TRBJ2-7	NA	CASSLAGPSSYEQYF	TGTGCCAGCAGTCTCGCGGGCCCGAGCTCCTACGAGCAGTACTTC
TRBV6-1	NA	TRBJ1-1	TRBD1	CASSALGTGLSNTEAFF	TGTGCCAGCAGTGCTCTGGGGACAGGGCTATCGAACACTGAAGCTTTCTTT
TRBV20-1	NA	TRBJ2-5	NA	CSATTGETQYF	TGCAGTGCAACGACGGGGGAGACCCAGTACTTC
TRBV11-2	few	TRBJ2-1	NA	CASSQTDEQFF	TGTGCCAGCAGCCAAACGGATGAGCAGTTCTTC
TRBV7-8	NA	TRBJ2-1	NA	CASSRERASSYNEQFF	TGTGCCAGCAGCAGAGAGCGGGCCAGCTCCTACAATGAGCAGTTCTTC
TRBV27	few	TRBJ1-6	NA	CASGPGGLALHF	TGTGCCAGCGGCCCGGGGGGTTTGGCCCTCCACTTT
TRBV2	NA	TRBJ1-2	NA	CASREDGFGYTF	TGTGCCAGCAGGGAGGACGGCTTTGGCTACACCTTC
TRBV4-2	NA	TRBJ2-3	TRBD2	CASSQEGRASGVSSTDTQYF	TGTGCCAGCAGCCAAGAGGGTCGGGCTAGCGGGGTATCTAGCACAGATACGCAGTATTTT